These T cell receptor beta chains were read from a single sample in a study of blood T cell repertoires in COVID-19. TCRdb's copy holds only in-frame clones and misses some; the assay was immunoSEQ multiplex PCR. The table has nearly 250,000 clones, roughly 86% seen once. Material for sequencing was peripheral blood. The receptor source for this set is an older woman who had recovered from COVID-19. Both conserved end residues are part of each CDR3. The D gene is left open where the match is weak. The size field is filled for only some rows; it gives once, few, many or a size class.

v_call	d_call	cdr3_length	clone_size	j_call	cdr3_nt	cdr3_aa
TRBV4-1	TRBD1	14	.	TRBJ1-5	TGCGCCAGCAGCCTCGACAGGGCGGCACAGCCCCAGCATTTT	CASSLDRAAQPQHF
TRBV7-9	.	16	.	TRBJ1-5	TGTGCCAGCAGCCCCCCCACCGACCGGGGCAATCAGCCCCAGCATTTT	CASSPPTDRGNQPQHF
TRBV29-1	.	12	.	TRBJ2-5	TGCAGCGCCGTGACTAGTCTCAGGACCCAGTACTTC	CSAVTSLRTQYF
TRBV2	.	14	.	TRBJ2-7	TGTGCCACCGATTACGGGACAAGAGCTTACGAGCAGTACTTC	CATDYGTRAYEQYF
TRBV9	.	15	.	TRBJ2-1	TGTGCCAGCAGCGTGGGACCCTCCCGGGAGAATGAGCAGTTCTTC	CASSVGPSRENEQFF
TRBV3-1/TRBV3-2	.	12	.	TRBJ2-5	TGTGCCAGCAGCCAAGTCCGTCAGACCCAGTACTTC	CASSQVRQTQYF
TRBV15	.	15	.	TRBJ2-2	TGTGCCACCAGCAGAGTATCAGGGTTTGCCGGGGAGCTGTTTTTT	CATSRVSGFAGELFF
TRBV3-1/TRBV3-2	TRBD1	13	.	TRBJ1-2	TGTGCCAGCAGCCCGACAGGGGTGGGTGGCTACACCTTC	CASSPTGVGGYTF
TRBV19	TRBD1	13	.	TRBJ2-7	TGTGCCAGTGGCCCTCAGGGGGCCTACGAGCAGTACTTC	CASGPQGAYEQYF
TRBV14	.	12	.	TRBJ1-1	TGTGCCAGCAGCCAAGAGTCTGCTGAAGCTTTCTTT	CASSQESAEAFF
TRBV19	TRBD1	16	.	TRBJ2-2	TGTGCCAGTAGTGTTCGACAGGGTCTAGGCACCGGGGAGCTGTTTTTT	CASSVRQGLGTGELFF
TRBV19	.	18	.	TRBJ1-2	TGTGCCAGTAGTATCTCTCGGGGGGATATGGACCGTAACTATGGCTACACCTTC	CASSISRGDMDRNYGYTF
TRBV10-2	.	14	.	TRBJ2-5	TGCGCCAGCAGTGAGCTGAGGCGCCAAGAGACCCAGTACTTC	CASSELRRQETQYF
TRBV5-1	TRBD2	15	.	TRBJ2-5	TGCGCCAGCAGCTGGACTAGCGGGGCTCAAGAGACCCAGTACTTC	CASSWTSGAQETQYF
TRBV6-5	.	15	.	TRBJ1-2	TGTGCCAGCAGTTACTCGATTGCAGGTCTCTATGGCTACACCTTC	CASSYSIAGLYGYTF
TRBV7-3	TRBD2	16	once	TRBJ2-7	TGTGCCAGCAGCCCCGGGACTAGCGGGGGGACCGACGAGCAGTACTTC	CASSPGTSGGTDEQYF
TRBV7-3	.	13	few	TRBJ2-2	TGTGCCAGCAGCTTACGGAACACCGGGGAGCTGTTTTTT	CASSLRNTGELFF
TRBV28	.	13	.	TRBJ1-3	TGTGCCAGCGGACTTAATGTTCGAAACACCATATATTTT	CASGLNVRNTIYF
TRBV7-7	TRBD2	14	.	TRBJ2-5	TGTGCTAGCAGTCCGAGCGGGGCCAAAGAGACCCAGTACTTC	CASSPSGAKETQYF
TRBV3-1/TRBV3-2	.	13	.	TRBJ1-4	TGTGCCAGCAGCCAAGTAGGGAGGGAAAAACTGTTTTTT	CASSQVGREKLFF
TRBV6-5	.	14	.	TRBJ2-5	TGTGCCAGCAGCCGAGCGGTGCTTAAAGAGACCCAGTACTTC	CASSRAVLKETQYF
TRBV5-1	TRBD2	15	.	TRBJ2-5	TGCGCCAGCAGCACGACTAGCGGGGGGTGGGAGACCCAGTACTTC	CASSTTSGGWETQYF
TRBV2	TRBD1	12	few	TRBJ2-7	TGTGCCAGCACTAGGGACAGGGACGAGCAGTACTTC	CASTRDRDEQYF
TRBV5-1	.	12	.	TRBJ2-1	TGCGCCATCCCACCATACTCCCATGAGCAGTTCTTC	CAIPPYSHEQFF
TRBV5-4	TRBD2	17	.	TRBJ2-5	TGTGCCAGCAGCCCGGGGGGTAGCGGGGGGGCACGAGAGACCCAGTACTTC	CASSPGGSGGARETQYF
TRBV2	.	11	.	TRBJ2-7	TGTGCCAGCAGTGAACTGTACGAGCAGTACTTC	CASSELYEQYF
TRBV7-6	TRBD1	19	once	TRBJ1-4	TGTGCCAGCAGCTTAGATGTATATCGTGACAGGGACCTTAATGAAAAACTGTTTTTT	CASSLDVYRDRDLNEKLFF
TRBV29-1	.	13	few	TRBJ2-3	TGCAGCGGGGCCAGGGAAGGGACAGATACGCAGTATTTT	CSGAREGTDTQYF
TRBV21-1	.	14	.	TRBJ2-7	TGTGCCAGCGCCGAGGAGGACAGGAACTACGAGCAGTACTTC	CASAEEDRNYEQYF
TRBV27	TRBD1	14	.	TRBJ2-7	TGTGCCAGCAGTCCCTGGTCAGGGGGCTACGAGCAGTACTTC	CASSPWSGGYEQYF
TRBV7-2	.	14	.	TRBJ1-2	TGTGCCAGCAGCTTAGCGTTACTAGTACGGGGCTACACCTTC	CASSLALLVRGYTF
TRBV11-1	.	14	.	TRBJ1-1	TGTGCCAGCAGCATAACAGGACTGAACACTGAAGCTTTCTTT	CASSITGLNTEAFF
TRBV13	TRBD2	17	.	TRBJ2-1	TGTGCCAGCAGACGAGGGACTAGCGGGGGGGCCTACAATGAGCAGTTCTTC	CASRRGTSGGAYNEQFF
TRBV27	.	16	.	TRBJ1-3	TGTGCCAGCAGTCCCCTTGGGAGGGCCTCTGGAAACACCATATATTTT	CASSPLGRASGNTIYF
TRBV27	.	16	.	TRBJ2-2	TGTGCCAGCAGTTCCCACCCACAGGGGAACACCGGGGAGCTGTTTTTT	CASSSHPQGNTGELFF
TRBV29-1	.	14	few	TRBJ2-1	TGCAGCGTTGAACAGGACTCCTGGGCCCATGAGCAGTTCTTC	CSVEQDSWAHEQFF
TRBV5-4	.	15	.	TRBJ2-1	TGTGCCAGCAGCTTGGAACAGGGTGCCTACAATGAGCAGTTCTTC	CASSLEQGAYNEQFF
TRBV28	.	12	.	TRBJ2-7	TGTGCCAGCAGGCAAACAGGCTACGAGCAGTACTTC	CASRQTGYEQYF
TRBV6-4	TRBD1	15	.	TRBJ2-7	TGTGCCAGCAGTGACCAGGCGGACAGGGGTAACGAGCAGTACTTC	CASSDQADRGNEQYF
TRBV28	TRBD2	17	.	TRBJ2-7	TGTGCCAGCAGTTCTCCCCGGACTAGCGGGGGATCCTACGAGCAGTACTTC	CASSSPRTSGGSYEQYF
TRBV7-7	.	11	.	TRBJ2-5	TGTGCTAGCAGCCCAGGGGAGACCCAGTACTTC	CASSPGETQYF
TRBV19	.	11	.	TRBJ2-3	TGTGCCAGTAGTTTAACAGATACGCAGTATTTT	CASSLTDTQYF
TRBV6-5	TRBD1	13	.	TRBJ2-5	TGTGCCAGCAGCAAGGACAGGGAAGAGACCCAGTACTTC	CASSKDREETQYF
TRBV6-6	.	15	.	TRBJ2-6	TGTGCCAGCAGTTACAGTTACGGTGGGGCCAACGTCCTGACTTTC	CASSYSYGGANVLTF
TRBV19	.	13	.	TRBJ2-2	TGTGCCAGTAGTATCAGGGACACCGGGGAGCTGTTTTTT	CASSIRDTGELFF
TRBV12-3/TRBV12-4	.	12	.	TRBJ2-7	TGTGCCAGCAGTTTACGTAACTACGAGCAGTACTTC	CASSLRNYEQYF
TRBV24-1	.	13	.	TRBJ2-3	TGTGCCACCAGTAAAGAGAGCACAGATACGCAGTATTTT	CATSKESTDTQYF
TRBV9	TRBD1	15	.	TRBJ1-3	TGTGCCAGCAGCGCGAGGGACAGGTCTGGAAACACCATATATTTT	CASSARDRSGNTIYF
TRBV29-1	TRBD1	12	.	TRBJ1-1	TGCAGCGTACTGGACAGGGTGACTGAAGCTTTCTTT	CSVLDRVTEAFF
TRBV10-3	TRBD2	18	.	TRBJ2-3	TGTGCCATCAGTGATATGGCGGGGGGGCTAAAATCCCCAGATACGCAGTATTTT	CAISDMAGGLKSPDTQYF